This T cell receptor (beta chain) was identified in a study of identical twins. TCRdb re-analysed the 5' RACE reads in MiXCR, keeping a single row per CDR3 protein. This sample has about 520,000 distinct CDR3 sequences, with roughly a fifth found just once. CDR1 and CDR2 from the germline V gene are SGHTA and FQGNSA. The CDR3 runs to 15 residues. Trimming shortened V by 1 base and J by 0 bases, and 7 bases separated the two germline ends. This clonotype was recorded a few times. These data were also reused for a study on T cells expressing NK-cell markers.

The clonotype originates from a woman younger than 35 in good health. The V and J genes are TRBV7-2 and TRBJ2-1; D ambiguous. Sample: CD4+ T cells sorted from blood. The CDR3 reads CASSLGSPSYNEQFF. In nucleotides, the CDR3 is TGTGCCAGCAGCTTAGGGAGTCCCTCCTACAATGAGCAGTTCTTC.